This T cell receptor beta chain was retrieved from a study of molecular identifiers for immune sequencing clone quantification. Study in general: Naive CD8 cell RNA, from 20,000 or 100,000 cells, was split five ways in replicates, with four sequenced.

To note about this clonotype: As yet, its antigen is unknown. A much larger clone lies a single base off, so this may be a read error.

Study-wide results and caveats: Single-cell amounts of spiked Jurkat TCR RNA were reportedly detectable among fewer than 1.3 million naive cells.

Generation of bulk TCR libraries relied on previously described methods and listed TCR primers. TCRdb analysed the PCR reads with MiXCR anew, one entry per CDR3 protein. The table records under 650,000 distinct CDR3 sequences, about 20% of them present only once. What was sequenced was naive CD8+ T cells from blood, with Jurkat cell RNA spiked in. Subset: FACS-sorted CD8+CD4-CCR7+CD45RA+ naive T cells. The sequence was obtained from a human donor in good health. Some libraries in this study had Jurkat cell RNA spiked in.

The CDR3 protein is CASRAGRVTEAFF. CDR3 DNA sequence: TGTGCCAGCAGAGCAGGGAGGGTCACTGAAGCTTTCTTT. The chain recombines TRBV6-2 or TRBV6-3 with TRBJ1-1; TRBD1 might be the D (5 bases). Germline V gene lookup returns CDR1 MNHEY and CDR2 SVGEGT. CDR3 length: 13 amino acids. Trimming took 6 bases from V and 4 from J, leaving 12 bases between them.